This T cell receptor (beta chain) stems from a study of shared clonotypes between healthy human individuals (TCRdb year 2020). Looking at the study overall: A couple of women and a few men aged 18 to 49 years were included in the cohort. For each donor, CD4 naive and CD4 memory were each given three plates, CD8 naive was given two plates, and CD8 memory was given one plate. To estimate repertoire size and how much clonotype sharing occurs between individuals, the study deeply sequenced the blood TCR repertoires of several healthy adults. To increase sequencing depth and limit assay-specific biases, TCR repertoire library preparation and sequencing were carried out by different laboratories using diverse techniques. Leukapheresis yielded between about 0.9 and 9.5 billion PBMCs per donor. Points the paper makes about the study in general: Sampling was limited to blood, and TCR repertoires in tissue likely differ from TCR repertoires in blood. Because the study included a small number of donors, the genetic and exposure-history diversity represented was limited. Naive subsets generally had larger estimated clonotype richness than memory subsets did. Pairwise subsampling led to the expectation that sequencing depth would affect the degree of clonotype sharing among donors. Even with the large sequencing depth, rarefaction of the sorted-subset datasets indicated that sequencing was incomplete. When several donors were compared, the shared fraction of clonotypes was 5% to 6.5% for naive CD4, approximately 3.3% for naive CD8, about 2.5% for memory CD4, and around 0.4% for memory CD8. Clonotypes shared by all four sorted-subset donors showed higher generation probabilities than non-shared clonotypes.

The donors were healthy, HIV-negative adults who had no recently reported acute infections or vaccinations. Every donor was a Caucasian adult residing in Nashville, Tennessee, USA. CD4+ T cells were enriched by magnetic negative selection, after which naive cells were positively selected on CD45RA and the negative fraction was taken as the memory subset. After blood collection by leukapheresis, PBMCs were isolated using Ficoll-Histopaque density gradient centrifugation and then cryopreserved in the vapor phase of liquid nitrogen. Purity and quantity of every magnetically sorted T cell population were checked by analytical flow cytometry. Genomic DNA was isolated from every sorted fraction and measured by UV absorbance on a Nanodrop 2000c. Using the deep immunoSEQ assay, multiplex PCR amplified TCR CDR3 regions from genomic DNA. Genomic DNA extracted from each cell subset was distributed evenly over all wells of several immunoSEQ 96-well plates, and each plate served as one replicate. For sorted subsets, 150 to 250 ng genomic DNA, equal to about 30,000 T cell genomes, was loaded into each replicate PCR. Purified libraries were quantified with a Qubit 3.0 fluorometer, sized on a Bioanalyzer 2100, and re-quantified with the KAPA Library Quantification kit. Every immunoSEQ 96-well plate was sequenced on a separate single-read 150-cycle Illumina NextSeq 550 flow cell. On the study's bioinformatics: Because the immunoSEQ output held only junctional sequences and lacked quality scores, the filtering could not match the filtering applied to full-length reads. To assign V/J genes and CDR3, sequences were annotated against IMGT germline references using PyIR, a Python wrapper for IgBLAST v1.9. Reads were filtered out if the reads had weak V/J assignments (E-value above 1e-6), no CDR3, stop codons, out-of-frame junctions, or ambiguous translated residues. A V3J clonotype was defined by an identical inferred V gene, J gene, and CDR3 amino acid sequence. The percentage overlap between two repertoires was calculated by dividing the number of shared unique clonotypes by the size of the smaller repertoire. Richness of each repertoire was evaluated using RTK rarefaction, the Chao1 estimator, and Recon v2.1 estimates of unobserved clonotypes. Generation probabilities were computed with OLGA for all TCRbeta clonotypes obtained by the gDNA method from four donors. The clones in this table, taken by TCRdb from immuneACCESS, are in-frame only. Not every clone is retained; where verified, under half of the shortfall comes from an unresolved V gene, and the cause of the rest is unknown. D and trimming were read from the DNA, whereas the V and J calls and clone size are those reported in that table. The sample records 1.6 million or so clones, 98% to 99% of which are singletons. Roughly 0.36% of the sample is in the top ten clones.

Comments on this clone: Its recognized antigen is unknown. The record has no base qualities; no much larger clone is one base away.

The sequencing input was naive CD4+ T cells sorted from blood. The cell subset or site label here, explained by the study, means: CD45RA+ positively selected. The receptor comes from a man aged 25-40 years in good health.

The DNA reads as follows: TGTGCCAGCTTATCAGCGGGAGAATCGAATACGCAGTATTTT. The resulting protein is CASLSAGESNTQYF. The chain is assembled from TRBV6-5 and TRBJ2-3; 8 middle bases align to TRBD2. Sequences MNHEY (CDR1) and SVGAGI (CDR2) are obtained from the germline V gene. Trimming removed 8 bases from V and 7 bases from J; the gene matches leave 11 bases unexplained. The CDR3 holds 14 amino acids from the cysteine to the phenylalanine. The retained sequence is limited to the CDR3, 42 bases, with the frame set at the first base.